The clone carrying this T cell receptor beta chain was recorded a few times. The sample originates from a study of response to subunit inactivated influenza vaccine. Per the germline V gene, CDR1 is SGHRS and CDR2 is YFSETQ. The CDR3 consists of 21 residues. Trimming at V came to 0 bases and at J to 0 bases, leaving 11 bases not matched to a gene. TCRdb passed the RT-PCR reads through MiXCR, listing each CDR3 protein once. The table shows 700,000 to 900,000 distinct CDR3 sequences, with 21% occurring only once. The specimen was PBMCs from blood, collected around 5 days after vaccination. The V gene is TRBV5-1, the J gene TRBJ2-2; 13 nucleotides match TRBD2. The origin of this receptor is a man in his forties or fifties who received an inactivated influenza vaccine. The CDR3, as DNA: TGCGCCAGCAGCTTGGATACTAGCGGGAGGGCCAGGGAACCGAACACCGGGGAGCTGTTTTTT. As protein: CASSLDTSGRAREPNTGELFF. The entire variable domain, with the rest obtained from reference TRBV5-1 and TRBJ2-2, is as follows: KAGVTQTPRYLIKTRGQQVTLSCSPISGHRSVSWYQQTPGQGLQFLFEYFSETQRNKGNFPGRFSGRQFSNSRSEMNVSTLELGDSALYLCASSLDTSGRAREPNTGELFFGEGSRLTVL.